This T cell receptor (beta chain) was sequenced for a study of T-cell reconstitution after alpha-beta-depleted transplantation in children. Unique molecular identifiers were incorporated when the TCRbeta library was constructed. Each CDR3 protein is one row after TCRdb ran MiXCR on the PCR reads. The data contain hundreds of thousands of distinct CDR3 sequences, roughly 10% of them singletons. The V segment lost 1 base and the J segment 10 bases; nucleotides outside the gene matches: 4. The CDR3 is 12 residues long. The sequence was collected from a human donor who donated a stem cell graft to a child with acute lymphoblastic leukemia. The source was PBMCs from the stem cell graft donor, collected from the stem cell graft. V gene TRBV12-3 or TRBV12-4 combines with J gene TRBJ2-7, with TRBD2 matching over 7 bases. The CDR3 region has the DNA TGTGCCAGCAGTTTAGGCGGGGGACCCCAGTACTTC. Translation gives CASSLGGGPQYF.